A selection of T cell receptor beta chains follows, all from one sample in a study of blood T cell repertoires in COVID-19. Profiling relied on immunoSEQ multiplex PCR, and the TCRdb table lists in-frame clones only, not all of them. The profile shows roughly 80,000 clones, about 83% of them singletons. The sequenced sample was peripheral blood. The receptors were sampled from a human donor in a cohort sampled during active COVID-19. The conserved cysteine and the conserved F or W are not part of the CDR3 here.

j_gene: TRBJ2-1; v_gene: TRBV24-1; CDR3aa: ATSDPQGSSYNEQF
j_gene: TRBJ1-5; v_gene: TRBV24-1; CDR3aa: ATRSGGNQPQH
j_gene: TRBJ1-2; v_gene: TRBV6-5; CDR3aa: ASSYSATGGRGYT
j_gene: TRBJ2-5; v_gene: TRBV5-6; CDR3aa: ASSFRQGGNQETQY
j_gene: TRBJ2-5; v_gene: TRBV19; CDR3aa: ASSGLTSVGTQY
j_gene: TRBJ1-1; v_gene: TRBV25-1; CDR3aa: ASSARQAPAEAF
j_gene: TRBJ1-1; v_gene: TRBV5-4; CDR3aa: ASSLGGMNTEAF
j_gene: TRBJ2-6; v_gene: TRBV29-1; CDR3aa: SNRGRETGANVLT
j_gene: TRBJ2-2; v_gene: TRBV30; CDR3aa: AWRKGSVTGELF
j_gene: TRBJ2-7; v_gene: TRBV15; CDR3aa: ATTGLAGEGTYEQY
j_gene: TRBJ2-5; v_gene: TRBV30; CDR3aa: ARTSGGAGETQY
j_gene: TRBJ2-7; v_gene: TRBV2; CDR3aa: ASKPSGGSYEQY
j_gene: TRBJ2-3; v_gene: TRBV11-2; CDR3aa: ASSWTSGRGTDTQY
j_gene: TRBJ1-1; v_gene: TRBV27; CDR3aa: ASSLTPQGNTEAF
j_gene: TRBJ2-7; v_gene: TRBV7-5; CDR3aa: ARSPHRTSGRWVREQY
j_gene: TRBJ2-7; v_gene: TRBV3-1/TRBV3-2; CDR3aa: ASSQDSGLAGPLRYEQY
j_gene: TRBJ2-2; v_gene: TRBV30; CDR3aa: AWSVLLGPGELF
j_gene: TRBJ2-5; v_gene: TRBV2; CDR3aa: ASKRGGETQY
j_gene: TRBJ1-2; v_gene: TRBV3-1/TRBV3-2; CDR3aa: ASSQDLAGEGYT
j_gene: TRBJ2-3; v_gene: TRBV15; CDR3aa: ATSPRGDTQY
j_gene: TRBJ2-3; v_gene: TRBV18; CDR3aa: ASSRTGEDTQY
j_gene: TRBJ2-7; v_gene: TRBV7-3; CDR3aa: ASSETGTGSNEQY
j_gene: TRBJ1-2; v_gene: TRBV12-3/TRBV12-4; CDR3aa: ASSLNGGGYT
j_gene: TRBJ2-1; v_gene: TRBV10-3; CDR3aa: AISETGREGRNEQF
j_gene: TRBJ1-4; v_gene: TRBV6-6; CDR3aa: ASSYSGQYEKLF
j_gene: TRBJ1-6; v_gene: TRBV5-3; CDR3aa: ARSANWEGDSPLH
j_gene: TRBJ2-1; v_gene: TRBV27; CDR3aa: ASSLKGYEQF
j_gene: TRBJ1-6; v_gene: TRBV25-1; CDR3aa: ASGPRRGSSYNSPLH
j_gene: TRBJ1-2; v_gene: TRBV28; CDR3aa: ATSIGRGNYGYT
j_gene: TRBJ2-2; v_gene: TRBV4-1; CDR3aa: ASSQTGVAGELF
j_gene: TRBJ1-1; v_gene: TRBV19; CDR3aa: ASSINRENTEAF
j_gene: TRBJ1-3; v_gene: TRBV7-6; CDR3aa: ASSLAAGVRTDAGSGNTIY
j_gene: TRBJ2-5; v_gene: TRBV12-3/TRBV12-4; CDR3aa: ASPGVTQY
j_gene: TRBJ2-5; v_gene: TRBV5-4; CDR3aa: ASSSHRLAGGGETQY
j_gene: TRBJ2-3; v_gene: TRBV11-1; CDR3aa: ASSLLAGPTDTQY
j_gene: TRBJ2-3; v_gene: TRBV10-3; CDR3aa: AISASGRTRSTDTQY
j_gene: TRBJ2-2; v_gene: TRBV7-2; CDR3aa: ASSARTSGGWNTGELF
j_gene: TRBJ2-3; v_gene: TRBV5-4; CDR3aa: ASSLRSGGGWDTQY
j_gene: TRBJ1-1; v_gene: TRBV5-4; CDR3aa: ASSFPGTGATEAF
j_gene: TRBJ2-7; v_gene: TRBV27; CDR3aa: ASRGQGRGYEQY
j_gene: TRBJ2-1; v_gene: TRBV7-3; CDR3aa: ASSLTSGSREF
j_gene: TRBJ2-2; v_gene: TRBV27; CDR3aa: ASSFYGTGTGELF
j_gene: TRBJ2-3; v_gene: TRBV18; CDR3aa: ASSSTSGTDTQY
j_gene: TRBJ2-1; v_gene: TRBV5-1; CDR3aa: ASSLGSLGGRYNEQF